This TCR beta chain appears in the sequencing data of a study of T cells in Graves' hyperthyroidism and ophthalmopathy. Study results and caveats: Most thyroid clonotypes expanded above 0.001 were also detected in blood.

Germline CDR1 LNHNV, CDR2 YYDKDF (reference sequence). The CDR3 has 14 amino acids. V lost 8 bases and J lost 4; bases outside the gene matches: 3. Diagnosis of hyperthyroidism was new in patients aged 18 to 65, and its duration was under 2 months. The study left out patients who had uncontrolled infection, other autoimmune disease, pregnancy or lactation. RNA transcripts gave rise to amplified TCR beta CDR3 regions. HTBI primers were used for first-round RT-PCR of the TCR CDR3. TCRdb passed the multiplex PCR reads through MiXCR, listing each CDR3 protein once. This sample carries more than 350,000 distinct CDR3 sequences, 14% to 15% of them seen once, and the ten largest clones take less than 35%. This clonotype was found a few times. Its antigen is not identified.

This TCR came from a woman younger than 45 with Graves' hyperthyroidism. This chain uses TRBV15 with TRBJ2-1; 12 bases line up with TRBD2. Sequencing input: blood. The CDR3 reads CATALAGGYNEQFF. The CDR3, as DNA: TGTGCCACCGCGCTAGCGGGAGGGTACAATGAGCAGTTCTTC.